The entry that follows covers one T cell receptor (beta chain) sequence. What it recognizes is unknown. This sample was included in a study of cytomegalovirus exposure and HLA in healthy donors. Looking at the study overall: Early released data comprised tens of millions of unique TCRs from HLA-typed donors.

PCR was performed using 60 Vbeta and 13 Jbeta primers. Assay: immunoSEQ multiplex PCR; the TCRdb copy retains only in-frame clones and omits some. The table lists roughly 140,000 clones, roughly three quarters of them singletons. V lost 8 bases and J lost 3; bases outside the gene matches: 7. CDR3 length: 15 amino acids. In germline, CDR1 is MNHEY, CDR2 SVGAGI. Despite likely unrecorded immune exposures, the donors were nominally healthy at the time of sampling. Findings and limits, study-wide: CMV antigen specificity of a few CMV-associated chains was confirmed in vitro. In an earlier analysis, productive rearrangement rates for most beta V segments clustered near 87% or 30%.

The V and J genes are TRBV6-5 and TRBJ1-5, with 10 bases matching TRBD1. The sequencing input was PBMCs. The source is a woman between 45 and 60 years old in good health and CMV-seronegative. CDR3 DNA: TGTGCCAGCGCTTCGACAGGGGGCTTCAATCAGCCCCAGCATTTT. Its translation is CASASTGGFNQPQHF.